This T cell receptor beta chain came from a study of blood T cell repertoires in COVID-19. Study summary: Samples of COVID-19 (acute and convalescent) were obtained from the United States, Italy and Spain. T cells, B-cell-depleted T cells, or PBMCs supplied cDNA or gDNA.

In the authors' methods: Reference gene primer amplification in the assay estimated nucleated cell counts. The table came from immunoSEQ multiplex PCR; TCRdb's copy has only in-frame clones and leaves some out. That table supplies the V and J calls and clone size; D and trimming were determined from the DNA. Seen here are some 220,000 clones, approximately 86% observed once, and the top ten hold around 5.5%. CDR1 is SGHRS and CDR2 is YFSETQ in the germline V gene. The CDR3 loop spans 14 amino acids. Unmatched junction bases numbered 2, after V lost 2 bases and J lost 2 bases. The V call is TRBV5-1, the J call TRBJ2-3; TRBD2 agrees at 7 bases. Specimen: peripheral blood. The sequence was collected from a human donor in a cohort sampled during active COVID-19. The CDR3 sequence: CASSFGRTTDTQYF. As DNA, the CDR3 is TGCGCCAGCAGCTTCGGGAGGACCACAGATACGCAGTATTTT.